The 21 T cell receptor beta chains below come from one sample, sequenced in a study of T-cell memory formation after mild COVID-19. TCRdb reanalysed the 5' RACE reads using MiXCR and keeps one entry per CDR3 protein. The table lists more than 300,000 distinct CDR3 sequences, about 13% of them singletons, with about 20% in the top ten. The sample taken for sequencing was PBMCs or a T cell subset sorted from them (not recorded which). Source of these receptors: a man aged 18 to 29 who had mild COVID-19 (a few samples of this study predate the infection). Cell type and time point are not known.

This clonotype appeared a few times. The gene calls are TRBV7-3 and TRBJ1-2; D call uncertain. The germline CDR1 and CDR2 sequences are SGHTA and FQGTGA. The length of the CDR3 is 13 residues. Trimming removed 5 bases from V and 4 bases from J, with 11 bases in between. The CDR3 loop is CASSPSGLYGYTF. The CDR3 nucleotides read TGTGCCAGCAGCCCTTCGGGCCTCTATGGCTACACCTTC.

Only a few counts were recorded for this clonotype. The chain has TRBV9 and TRBJ2-2; D is unclear. Germline lookup yields CDR1 SGDLS and CDR2 YYNGEE. This CDR3 has 13 residues. V was trimmed by 6 bases and J by 1 base, leaving 7 bases between them. CDR3 sequence reads: CASTIKNTGELFF. The CDR3 DNA follows: TGTGCCAGCACCATCAAGAACACCGGGGAGCTGTTTTTT.

The chain couples TRBV20-1 to TRBJ2-7; D tentatively fits TRBD1 or TRBD2 (5 bases each). Trimming shortened V by 6 bases and J by 6 bases, and 15 bases separated the two germline ends. From germline, CDR1 is DFQATT and CDR2 SNEGSKA (reference sequence). This CDR3 has 12 amino acids. The CDR3 loop reads CSAWDRLAEQYF. The CDR3 region has the DNA TGCAGTGCGTGGGACCGTCTGGCCGAGCAGTACTTC.

This clonotype showed up just a few times. This chain links TRBV28 with TRBJ1-5; the D is unclear. Trimming stripped 1 base from V and 6 bases from J, with 7 bases between. CDR3 length: 13 residues. From germline, CDR1 is MDHEN and CDR2 SYDVKM. CDR3 in amino acids: CASSLFVGQPQHF. As DNA, the CDR3 is TGTGCCAGCAGTTTATTCGTGGGTCAGCCCCAGCATTTT. The complete variable domain, with remaining parts taken from reference TRBV28 and TRBJ1-5, reads DVKVTQSSRYLVKRTGEKVFLECVQDMDHENMFWYRQDPGLGLRLIYFSYDVKMKEKGDIPEGYSVSREKKERFSLILESASTNQTSMYLCASSLFVGQPQHFGDGTRLSIL.

In this sample, this clonotype turned up many times. The chain couples TRBV7-9 to TRBJ2-1, with D uncertain. CDR3 length: 12 residues. Germline loops: CDR1 SEHNR, CDR2 FQNEAQ (reference sequence). V shed 5 bases and J shed 10 bases, with 12 bases lying between them. CDR3 region: CASSPSPHEQFF. The CDR3 DNA reads as TGTGCCAGCAGCCCCTCCCCTCACGAGCAGTTCTTC.

This clonotype was counted ten times or more. CDR3: CASSRLGGYTF. The CDR3 coding sequence is TGTGCCAGCAGCCGCTTAGGGGGCTACACCTTC. V and J are TRBV28 and TRBJ1-2; D gene unclear. The CDR3 length is 11 residues. Trimming left V 6 bases short and J 8 bases short, with 10 bases between. From germline, CDR1 is MDHEN and CDR2 SYDVKM.

This chain joins TRBV24-1 and TRBJ2-1, with TRBD1 as a possible D gene (7 bases). Germline loops: CDR1 KGHDR, CDR2 SFDVKD. The CDR3 has 14 residues. Trimming took off 4 bases at V and 5 bases at J, with 11 bases between the two ends. CDR3 DNA: TGTGCCACCAGTGACCGCGGGACAGACAATGAGCAGTTCTTC. This gives the protein CATSDRGTDNEQFF.

This clonotype was seen a few times. The chain joins TRBV5-1 to TRBJ2-3; 9 nucleotides match TRBD2. V shed 3 bases, J shed 4 bases, and the junction held 6 bases outside the gene matches. CDR1 and CDR2 from the germline V gene are SGHRS and YFSETQ. This CDR3 region has 15 residues. Written as DNA, the CDR3 is TGCGCCAGCAGCTCTAGCGGGGAGGGCGCAGATACGCAGTATTTT. Its protein is CASSSSGEGADTQYF.

This clonotype was observed many times. The chain combines TRBV7-3 with TRBJ2-1; tentatively, D is TRBD1 or TRBD2 (5 bases each). The CDR3 runs to 13 residues. V lost 1 base and J lost 10, with 11 bases in between. Germline CDR1 and CDR2: SGHTA and FQGTGA. DNA of the CDR3: TGTGCCAGCAGCTTAATAGGGACGTGGGAGCAGTTCTTC. Its protein product is CASSLIGTWEQFF.

In this sample, this clonotype turned up many times. The chain recombines TRBV9 with TRBJ2-3; TRBD2 aligns across 13 bases. Germline CDR1 SGDLS, CDR2 YYNGEE. The CDR3 length is 17 residues. V was pared by 4 bases and J by 5 bases, with 10 bases of the junction left unmatched. This chain's CDR3 is CASSPRLAGGRGDTQYF. The CDR3 DNA reads as TGTGCCAGCAGCCCAAGACTAGCGGGGGGCCGCGGAGATACGCAGTATTTT.

The V gene is TRBV19, the J gene TRBJ2-7; tentative D call: TRBD2 (5 bases). CDR1 LNHDA and CDR2 SQIVND come from the germline V gene (reference sequence). The germline V and J ends were trimmed by 8 bases and 8 bases, with 7 bases remaining between them. The CDR3 consists of 9 residues. The chain's CDR3 is CASGGQQYV. For the CDR3, the DNA is TGTGCCAGTGGAGGACAGCAGTACGTC.

The rearrangement uses TRBV19 and TRBJ2-3; D unclear. This CDR3 spans 13 amino acids. V was pared by 5 bases and J by 5 bases, with 11 bases between. Germline V gene lookup returns CDR1 LNHDA and CDR2 SQIVND (reference sequence). The CDR3 DNA sequence: TGTGCCAGTAGTGCGCGGAAAGGAGATACGCAGTATTTT. Amino acids: CASSARKGDTQYF.

The rearrangement links TRBV7-8 to TRBJ2-1; TRBD2 agrees at 8 bases. CDR1 SGHVS and CDR2 FQNEAQ come from the germline V gene. This CDR3 is built from 14 residues. The ends lost 2 bases at V and 5 bases at J; junction bases unmatched: 2. The CDR3, as DNA: TGTGCCAGCAGCTTACGGGGGGGTCACAATGAGCAGTTCTTC. Amino acids: CASSLRGGHNEQFF. The full variable domain, rest sourced from reference TRBV7-8 and TRBJ2-1, is GAGVSQSPRYKVAKRGQDVALRCDPISGHVSLFWYQQALGQGPEFLTYFQNEAQLDKSGLPSDRFFAERPEGSVSTLKIQRTQQEDSAVYLCASSLRGGHNEQFFGPGTRLTVL.

Comment on this clonotype: The junction departs from the called germline gene at one end, perhaps through a read error. The chain couples TRBV5-1 to TRBJ2-5; D perhaps matches TRBD1 (5 bases). The CDR3 contains 14 residues. Germline lookup yields CDR1 SGHRS and CDR2 YFSETQ. The CDR3 coding sequence is TGCGCCAGCAGCTCCCCAGGGTGGCAAGGGACCCAGTACTTC. Translating it yields CASSSPGWQGTQYF.

The chain joins TRBV5-1 to TRBJ1-1; no firm D call. Germline lookup yields CDR1 SGHRS and CDR2 YFSETQ. CDR3 length equals 14 residues. Trimming took off 0 bases at V and 3 bases at J, with 9 bases between the two ends. This chain's CDR3 is CASSLGGTDTEAFF. Written as DNA, the CDR3 is TGCGCCAGCAGCTTGGGTGGAACGGACACTGAAGCTTTCTTT.

This clonotype was seen many times. The chain has TRBV4-3 and TRBJ2-3; no clear D gene. In germline, CDR1 is LGHNA, CDR2 YSLEER. Trimming cost V 0 bases and J 3 bases, with 7 bases left between them. The CDR3 sequence is 14 residues long. DNA of the CDR3: TGCGCCAGCAGCCAAGACCCCGGGACAGATACGCAGTATTTT. As protein: CASSQDPGTDTQYF.

This sequence joins TRBV7-3 and TRBJ2-1; D possibly uses TRBD1 or TRBD2 (5 bases each). There are 14 residues in the CDR3. V lost 3 bases to trimming and J lost 5 bases, with 11 bases between them. Germline assignment: CDR1 SGHTA and CDR2 FQGTGA. CDR3 DNA: TGTGCCAGCAGCTTGACCGGGGCCGACAATGAGCAGTTCTTC. Amino acids: CASSLTGADNEQFF.

This clonotype was observed at least ten times. The chain uses TRBV29-1 and TRBJ1-1; D remains unclear. Trimming removed 2 bases at V and 0 bases at J, with 7 bases between. The CDR3 spans 13 residues. Germline assignment: CDR1 SQVTM and CDR2 ANQGSEA. CDR3 sequence (DNA): TGCAGCGTTGAACCGTTTGTGAACACTGAAGCTTTCTTT. It yields the protein CSVEPFVNTEAFF.

The rearrangement uses TRBV11-1 and TRBJ2-1; 9 nucleotides agree with TRBD1. The CDR3 runs to 16 residues. CDR1 SGHAT and CDR2 FQDESV come from the germline V gene (reference sequence). V was clipped by 6 bases and J by 2 bases; unmatched bases: 8. The CDR3: CASRSQGATAYNEQFF. CDR3 bases: TGTGCCAGCAGGTCACAGGGGGCGACGGCCTACAATGAGCAGTTCTTC.

This clonotype has just a few counts. This chain connects TRBV20-1 to TRBJ2-3, with TRBD2 matching 8 bases. The V and J ends lost 6 bases and 6 bases, in that order; junction bases with no gene match: 14. From germline, CDR1 is DFQATT and CDR2 SNEGSKA (reference sequence). The CDR3 is 15 residues long. The CDR3 bases are TGCAGTGCGCCCCGTAGCGGGGCCCTCGGGGATACGCAGTATTTT. Translation gives CSAPRSGALGDTQYF.

There are a few counts of this clonotype. J is TRBJ2-1 and V is TRBV7-2; D possibly corresponds to TRBD2 (7 bases). The germline V gene encodes CDR1 SGHTA and CDR2 FQGNSA. Trimming removed 5 bases from V and 8 bases from J, with 19 bases in between. The CDR3 totals 15 residues. The CDR3 sequence is CASSLRGGLDYEQFF. DNA for the CDR3: TGTGCCAGCAGCCTGAGGGGGGGATTGGACTATGAGCAGTTCTTC.